These T cell receptor beta chains were read from a single sample in a study of cytomegalovirus exposure and HLA in healthy donors. Measured with immunoSEQ multiplex PCR; TCRdb has only the in-frame clones, and not every one. The sample includes fewer than 350,000 clones, 88% of them seen just once. Sequencing was carried out using PBMCs. Receptors originate from a woman between 18 and 29 years old in good health and CMV-seronegative. Each CDR3 is given with its conserved first and last residue. D genes are given only for firm matches. A clone size is listed for some rows: how often the clone was seen (once, few, many), or a class if it is expanded.

CDR3nt: TGTGCCAGTAGTATCATACCGCTGAGTCAAGCTTTCTTT
CDR3aa: CASSIIPLSQAFF
d_gene: NA
abundance: once
j_gene: TRBJ1-1
v_gene: TRBV19

CDR3nt: TGTGCCAGTAGATCGCTTGGACAGGGCAATCAGCCCCAGCATTTT
CDR3aa: CASRSLGQGNQPQHF
d_gene: TRBD1
abundance: once
j_gene: TRBJ1-5
v_gene: TRBV19

CDR3nt: TGTGCCAGCAGTCCAGGACAGGGTGGCAACAATGAGCAGTTCTTC
CDR3aa: CASSPGQGGNNEQFF
d_gene: TRBD1
abundance: NA
j_gene: TRBJ2-1
v_gene: TRBV2

CDR3nt: TGTGCCAGCAGGGAGGGACAGGGTGGGTACGAGCAGTACTTC
CDR3aa: CASREGQGGYEQYF
d_gene: TRBD1
abundance: NA
j_gene: TRBJ2-7
v_gene: TRBV2

CDR3nt: TGTGCCAGCTCACCAGGGGCGGCGCGCGGAAACACCATATATTTT
CDR3aa: CASSPGAARGNTIYF
d_gene: NA
abundance: few
j_gene: TRBJ1-3
v_gene: TRBV18

CDR3nt: TGTGCCAGTAGTATAGACAGGCGGGGCCGCGAGCAGTACTTC
CDR3aa: CASSIDRRGREQYF
d_gene: NA
abundance: NA
j_gene: TRBJ2-7
v_gene: TRBV19

CDR3nt: TGTGCCAGCAGGACCCCTCGGGGAAATAAGCAGTACTTC
CDR3aa: CASRTPRGNKQYF
d_gene: NA
abundance: NA
j_gene: TRBJ2-7
v_gene: TRBV25-1

CDR3nt: TGTGCCAGCAGCTTATCAACCCAGGGGGGCTACGAGCAGTACTTC
CDR3aa: CASSLSTQGGYEQYF
d_gene: NA
abundance: NA
j_gene: TRBJ2-7
v_gene: TRBV7-2

CDR3nt: TGTGCCAGCAGTACCCCAATAAGCGTTGCAACTAATGAAAAACTGTTTTTT
CDR3aa: CASSTPISVATNEKLFF
d_gene: NA
abundance: NA
j_gene: TRBJ1-4
v_gene: TRBV28

CDR3nt: TGTGCCAGCAGTCGCTTTCCCCGCTCCGGGACAGGAGATGAAAAACTGTTTTTT
CDR3aa: CASSRFPRSGTGDEKLFF
d_gene: TRBD1
abundance: NA
j_gene: TRBJ1-4
v_gene: TRBV28

CDR3nt: TGCAGTGTTAAAGCCGGTCACGAGCAGTACTTC
CDR3aa: CSVKAGHEQYF
d_gene: NA
abundance: NA
j_gene: TRBJ2-7
v_gene: TRBV20-1

CDR3nt: TGCGCCAGCAGCGTTGGTAGGGGCAGGGCGGACGAGCAGTACTTC
CDR3aa: CASSVGRGRADEQYF
d_gene: NA
abundance: once
j_gene: TRBJ2-7
v_gene: TRBV5-1

CDR3nt: TGTGCCAGCAGCTTAGGTCAGGCGGGGACTAAAAGCGAGCAGTACTTC
CDR3aa: CASSLGQAGTKSEQYF
d_gene: TRBD2
abundance: NA
j_gene: TRBJ2-7
v_gene: TRBV7-9

CDR3nt: TGTGCCAGCAGCGTACTAGCGGACTCCTACAATGAGCAGTTCTTC
CDR3aa: CASSVLADSYNEQFF
d_gene: TRBD2
abundance: NA
j_gene: TRBJ2-1
v_gene: TRBV9

CDR3nt: TGTGCCAGCAGCCCCCTCGGGAGAATGGGCAATGAGCAGTTCTTC
CDR3aa: CASSPLGRMGNEQFF
d_gene: NA
abundance: NA
j_gene: TRBJ2-1
v_gene: TRBV9

CDR3nt: TGTGCCAGCTCACCGGCCAGGGGCGGTAATGAGCAGTTCTTC
CDR3aa: CASSPARGGNEQFF
d_gene: NA
abundance: NA
j_gene: TRBJ2-1
v_gene: TRBV18

CDR3nt: TGTGCCAGCAGTCAACAGACCAACTATGGCTACACCTTC
CDR3aa: CASSQQTNYGYTF
d_gene: NA
abundance: once
j_gene: TRBJ1-2
v_gene: TRBV28

CDR3nt: TGTGCCAGCACCCCACAGGGCCAAGAGACCCAGTACTTC
CDR3aa: CASTPQGQETQYF
d_gene: NA
abundance: NA
j_gene: TRBJ2-5
v_gene: TRBV6-1

CDR3nt: TGTGCTAGCAGCCCGGACAGGGGGCGTATCGGGGAGCTGTTTTTT
CDR3aa: CASSPDRGRIGELFF
d_gene: TRBD1
abundance: few
j_gene: TRBJ2-2
v_gene: TRBV7-7

CDR3nt: TGTGCCAGCAGCGTAGGTCCTAGCGGGAGGGCTAGCACAGATACGCAGTATTTT
CDR3aa: CASSVGPSGRASTDTQYF
d_gene: TRBD2
abundance: NA
j_gene: TRBJ2-3
v_gene: TRBV9

CDR3nt: TGTGCCAGCAGTCCAAGCGGGAGAGGTCCCAATGAGCAGTTCTTC
CDR3aa: CASSPSGRGPNEQFF
d_gene: TRBD2
abundance: NA
j_gene: TRBJ2-1
v_gene: TRBV28

CDR3nt: TGTGCCACGGGACAGGGGATTGGAGCTTTCTTT
CDR3aa: CATGQGIGAFF
d_gene: TRBD1
abundance: many
j_gene: TRBJ1-1
v_gene: TRBV19

CDR3nt: TGTGCCAGCCCGGGAGGGCGGGACGGAGTAACAGATACGCAGTATTTT
CDR3aa: CASPGGRDGVTDTQYF
d_gene: TRBD2
abundance: NA
j_gene: TRBJ2-3
v_gene: TRBV2

CDR3nt: TGTGCCAGCAGCTTAGATCTCGTCCCGGAGGGCAATCAGCCCCAGCATTTT
CDR3aa: CASSLDLVPEGNQPQHF
d_gene: NA
abundance: NA
j_gene: TRBJ1-5
v_gene: TRBV7-9

CDR3nt: TGTGCCAGCAGCATAACACCGGGACTCGTAAATCAGCCCCAGCATTTT
CDR3aa: CASSITPGLVNQPQHF
d_gene: NA
abundance: NA
j_gene: TRBJ1-5
v_gene: TRBV7-8

CDR3nt: TGCGCCAGCAGCTTGGATGGAGATGAAGCTTTCTTT
CDR3aa: CASSLDGDEAFF
d_gene: NA
abundance: few
j_gene: TRBJ1-1
v_gene: TRBV5-1

CDR3nt: TGTGCCAGCAGCTTAGGGGGGGGACGGGAAAAACTGTTTTTT
CDR3aa: CASSLGGGREKLFF
d_gene: NA
abundance: once
j_gene: TRBJ1-4
v_gene: TRBV7-2

CDR3nt: TGCGCCAGCAGCTCCACGGGAGGGACAGCGAGGGGGTTACTCCTTAGTGGTGAGCAGTTCTTC
CDR3aa: CASSSTGGTARGLLLSGEQFF
d_gene: NA
abundance: NA
j_gene: TRBJ2-1
v_gene: TRBV5-1

CDR3nt: TGTGCCAGCAGTTCTCAACGGGAGGGGCGGCCTTACGAGCAGTACTTC
CDR3aa: CASSSQREGRPYEQYF
d_gene: TRBD2
abundance: NA
j_gene: TRBJ2-7
v_gene: TRBV28

CDR3nt: TGTGCCATCAGTGAGACAGGGGCCCATGGCTACACCTTC
CDR3aa: CAISETGAHGYTF
d_gene: TRBD1
abundance: NA
j_gene: TRBJ1-2
v_gene: TRBV10-3

CDR3nt: TGCGCCAGCAGCTCGGACAGGGTTAGGTACTTC
CDR3aa: CASSSDRVRYF
d_gene: TRBD1
abundance: once
j_gene: TRBJ2-5
v_gene: TRBV5-1

CDR3nt: TGTGCCAGCAGCTTAGAGTGGGACGGGGGCTACGAGCAGTACTTC
CDR3aa: CASSLEWDGGYEQYF
d_gene: NA
abundance: NA
j_gene: TRBJ2-7
v_gene: TRBV7-2

CDR3nt: TGTGCCAGCAGAACAGGGGTGAACACTGAAGCTTTCTTT
CDR3aa: CASRTGVNTEAFF
d_gene: TRBD1
abundance: NA
j_gene: TRBJ1-1
v_gene: TRBV2

CDR3nt: TGCAGCGCCACAAGTCGGGACAGTAACTATGGCTACACCTTC
CDR3aa: CSATSRDSNYGYTF
d_gene: TRBD1
abundance: NA
j_gene: TRBJ1-2
v_gene: TRBV29-1

CDR3nt: TGTGCCAGCAATACCGGGACACTGACCTACGAGCAGTACTTC
CDR3aa: CASNTGTLTYEQYF
d_gene: NA
abundance: few
j_gene: TRBJ2-7
v_gene: TRBV28

CDR3nt: TGCGCCAGCAGTGAGTCCCGCGGGCTCTCTGAGCAGTACTTC
CDR3aa: CASSESRGLSEQYF
d_gene: NA
abundance: once
j_gene: TRBJ2-7
v_gene: TRBV10-2

CDR3nt: TGTGCCACCAGCAGAGAGGAGGGGGCCACAGATACGCAGTATTTT
CDR3aa: CATSREEGATDTQYF
d_gene: NA
abundance: NA
j_gene: TRBJ2-3
v_gene: TRBV15

CDR3nt: TGTGCCAGCTCACCAGGGACAGGGGGGACAGATACGCAGTATTTT
CDR3aa: CASSPGTGGTDTQYF
d_gene: TRBD1
abundance: NA
j_gene: TRBJ2-3
v_gene: TRBV18

CDR3nt: TGTGCCAGCAGTTCAGTACCGGGACTAGCGTCCTATGAGCAGTTCTTC
CDR3aa: CASSSVPGLASYEQFF
d_gene: TRBD2
abundance: NA
j_gene: TRBJ2-1
v_gene: TRBV28

CDR3nt: TGCAGCGTGTGGGGAGGGTCTTTTTCCACAGATACGCAGTATTTT
CDR3aa: CSVWGGSFSTDTQYF
d_gene: TRBD2
abundance: NA
j_gene: TRBJ2-3
v_gene: TRBV29-1

CDR3nt: TGTGCCAGCAGCTCAGTCCGGGACTTCCAGTTCTTC
CDR3aa: CASSSVRDFQFF
d_gene: NA
abundance: NA
j_gene: TRBJ2-1
v_gene: TRBV6-5

CDR3nt: TGCGCCAGCAGGGCGACGGGACAGGGTTCCTACGAGCAGTACTTC
CDR3aa: CASRATGQGSYEQYF
d_gene: TRBD1
abundance: NA
j_gene: TRBJ2-7
v_gene: TRBV5-1

CDR3nt: TGCGCCAGCAGTGACCCGGGACAGAAGATCTACGAGCAGTACTTC
CDR3aa: CASSDPGQKIYEQYF
d_gene: TRBD1
abundance: few
j_gene: TRBJ2-7
v_gene: TRBV10-1

CDR3nt: TGTGCCAGCAGCTTTACTTCTGAATGGGAGACCCAGTACTTC
CDR3aa: CASSFTSEWETQYF
d_gene: NA
abundance: once
j_gene: TRBJ2-5
v_gene: TRBV5-6

CDR3nt: TGTGCCAGCAGTTGGGGCGGGAAAGAGACCCAGTACTTC
CDR3aa: CASSWGGKETQYF
d_gene: NA
abundance: NA
j_gene: TRBJ2-5
v_gene: TRBV6-5

CDR3nt: TGCGCCAGCAGCCAAGCCCGGGGACTGCTGGACACTGAAGCTTTCTTT
CDR3aa: CASSQARGLLDTEAFF
d_gene: NA
abundance: NA
j_gene: TRBJ1-1
v_gene: TRBV4-3

CDR3nt: TGCGCCAGCAGCCAAGACAAGACAGGGGGTGAAAAACTGTTTTTT
CDR3aa: CASSQDKTGGEKLFF
d_gene: TRBD1
abundance: NA
j_gene: TRBJ1-4
v_gene: TRBV4-1

CDR3nt: TGTGCCAGCAGTGGCCAACTCCGGGACAGCCAAGAGACCCAGTACTTC
CDR3aa: CASSGQLRDSQETQYF
d_gene: TRBD1
abundance: NA
j_gene: TRBJ2-5
v_gene: TRBV25-1

CDR3nt: TGTGCCAGCAGCCAAGACGGACAGGGAAACGAAAAACTGTTTTTT
CDR3aa: CASSQDGQGNEKLFF
d_gene: TRBD1
abundance: NA
j_gene: TRBJ1-4
v_gene: TRBV4-2

CDR3nt: TGTGCCAGCAGCGGCGGGAACTCTGGAAACACCATATATTTT
CDR3aa: CASSGGNSGNTIYF
d_gene: NA
abundance: NA
j_gene: TRBJ1-3
v_gene: TRBV9

CDR3nt: TGTGCCAGCAGCTTGGATCTTAGGACTAACCCCTACGAGCAGTACTTC
CDR3aa: CASSLDLRTNPYEQYF
d_gene: NA
abundance: NA
j_gene: TRBJ2-7
v_gene: TRBV5-6

CDR3nt: TGTGCCTGGCTACAGCGGTACAATGAGCAGTTCTTC
CDR3aa: CAWLQRYNEQFF
d_gene: NA
abundance: NA
j_gene: TRBJ2-1
v_gene: TRBV30

CDR3nt: TGTGCCAGCAGTCCCATCGGGGGGGCCGAGCAGTACTTC
CDR3aa: CASSPIGGAEQYF
d_gene: TRBD2
abundance: NA
j_gene: TRBJ2-7
v_gene: TRBV14

CDR3nt: TGTGCCAGTAAAGATAAGGGGACAGGTTATGGCTACACCTTC
CDR3aa: CASKDKGTGYGYTF
d_gene: TRBD1
abundance: NA
j_gene: TRBJ1-2
v_gene: TRBV19

CDR3nt: TGTGCCTGGCGACAGACAGGAGCTTTCTTT
CDR3aa: CAWRQTGAFF
d_gene: NA
abundance: NA
j_gene: TRBJ1-1
v_gene: TRBV30

CDR3nt: TGTGCCAGCCGACTAAGCCCCGTAGAGCCCCAGCATTTT
CDR3aa: CASRLSPVEPQHF
d_gene: NA
abundance: few
j_gene: TRBJ1-5
v_gene: TRBV2